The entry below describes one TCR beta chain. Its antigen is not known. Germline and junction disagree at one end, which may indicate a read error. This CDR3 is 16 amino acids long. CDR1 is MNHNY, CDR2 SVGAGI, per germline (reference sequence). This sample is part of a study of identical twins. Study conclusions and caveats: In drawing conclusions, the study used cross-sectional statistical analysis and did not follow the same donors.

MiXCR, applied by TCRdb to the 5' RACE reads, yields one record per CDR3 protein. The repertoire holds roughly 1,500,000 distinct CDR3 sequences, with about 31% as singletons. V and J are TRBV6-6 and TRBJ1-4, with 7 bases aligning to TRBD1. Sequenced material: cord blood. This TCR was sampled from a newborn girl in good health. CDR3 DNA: TGTGCCAGCAGTTACTCGTTTGACTCAGGGGGAGAAAGACTGTTTTTT. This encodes CASSYSFDSGGERLFF.